Listed below are T cell receptor beta chains from one sample, sequenced in a study of blood T cell repertoires in COVID-19. Sequenced by immunoSEQ multiplex PCR; TCRdb stores in-frame clones only, minus some. The sample has about 210,000 clones; about 91% are singletons. What was sequenced was peripheral blood. These receptors were taken from a man aged 25-45 years with acute or convalescent COVID-19. Both conserved end residues are part of each CDR3. The D gene is left open where the match is weak. Size tells how often a clone was seen (once, few, many) or the class of an expanded clone, and some rows leave it out.

abundance,v_gene,d_gene,j_gene,CDR3aa,CDR3nt
NA,TRBV30,NA,TRBJ1-1,CAWSDNLGGATEAFF,TGTGCCTGGAGTGACAACCTGGGAGGGGCGACTGAAGCTTTCTTT
NA,TRBV30,NA,TRBJ2-2,CAWKRGGELFF,TGTGCCTGGAAACGGGGCGGGGAGCTGTTTTTT
NA,TRBV28,TRBD1,TRBJ2-7,CAVTGGYEQYF,TGTGCCGTGACAGGGGGCTACGAGCAGTACTTC
NA,TRBV19,NA,TRBJ1-6,CASRSQGHSPLHF,TGTGCCAGTAGGTCGCAGGGGCATTCACCCCTCCACTTT
NA,TRBV5-1,TRBD2,TRBJ2-3,CASSGTSGTDTQYF,TGCGCCAGCAGCGGGACTAGCGGCACAGATACGCAGTATTTT
NA,TRBV28,TRBD1,TRBJ1-5,CASTTPTGGPQPQHF,TGTGCCAGCACGACGCCTACAGGGGGCCCCCAGCCCCAGCATTTT
NA,TRBV6-2/TRBV6-3,TRBD1,TRBJ2-7,CASSYSPGQSYEQYF,TGTGCCAGCAGTTACTCACCGGGACAGTCCTACGAGCAGTACTTC
NA,TRBV5-1,TRBD2,TRBJ2-5,CASSFLTSLTETQYF,TGCGCCAGCAGCTTTCTGACTAGCCTTACGGAGACCCAGTACTTC
NA,TRBV2,TRBD1,TRBJ1-4,CASGDRGTHEKLFF,TGTGCCAGCGGGGACAGGGGGACCCATGAAAAACTGTTTTTT
NA,TRBV2,NA,TRBJ1-1,CASSEVRLPWGAEAFF,TGTGCCAGCAGTGAAGTACGTTTACCTTGGGGGGCTGAAGCTTTCTTT
NA,TRBV5-4,TRBD1,TRBJ1-2,CASSQGTGIGYGYTF,TGTGCCAGCAGCCAAGGGACAGGGATAGGGTATGGCTACACCTTC
NA,TRBV27,NA,TRBJ2-7,CASSAPGTPPYEQYF,TGTGCCAGCAGTGCCCCCGGGACACCCCCCTACGAGCAGTACTTC
few,TRBV10-3,NA,TRBJ1-3,CATAGTLRNTIYF,TGTGCCACCGCCGGGACTCTCCGAAACACCATATATTTT
NA,TRBV28,TRBD1,TRBJ1-3,CASRYLRGDSGNTIYF,TGTGCCAGCAGATACCTCAGGGGGGACTCTGGAAACACCATATATTTT
NA,TRBV19,NA,TRBJ1-1,CASSIPFGRATEAFF,TGTGCCAGTAGTATACCCTTTGGGCGGGCTACTGAAGCTTTCTTT
NA,TRBV15,NA,TRBJ1-6,CATHSGSSSSYNSPLHF,TGTGCCACCCACAGTGGGAGCTCGAGCTCCTATAATTCACCCCTCCACTTT
NA,TRBV28,NA,TRBJ1-2,CASSPPASQPRHTF,TGTGCCAGCAGCCCACCTGCGTCCCAACCTAGGCACACCTTC
NA,TRBV28,TRBD1,TRBJ2-5,CASSLYTGDETQYF,TGTGCCAGCAGTTTATATACAGGGGACGAGACCCAGTACTTC
NA,TRBV18,NA,TRBJ2-1,CASSPVGGYNEQFF,TGTGCCAGCTCACCAGTGGGGGGTTACAATGAGCAGTTCTTC
NA,TRBV10-1,TRBD2,TRBJ2-7,CASSESRAGPGSEQYF,TGCGCCAGCAGTGAGTCGCGAGCGGGACCGGGCAGCGAGCAGTACTTC
NA,TRBV13,NA,TRBJ2-3,CASSLGAIGTQYSTDTQYF,TGTGCCAGCAGCTTAGGGGCCATCGGGACTCAGTATAGCACAGATACGCAGTATTTT
NA,TRBV15,NA,TRBJ2-4,CATSRDPVAKNIQYF,TGTGCCACCAGCAGAGATCCGGTGGCCAAAAACATTCAGTACTTC
NA,TRBV27,NA,TRBJ1-4,CASSRGRDTQGKLFF,TGTGCCAGCAGCCGAGGCAGGGACACCCAGGGAAAACTGTTTTTT
NA,TRBV18,TRBD1,TRBJ1-3,CASSPGQGPGNTIYF,TGTGCCAGCTCGCCGGGACAGGGCCCTGGAAACACCATATATTTT
NA,TRBV6-4,TRBD1,TRBJ1-2,CASSENRGPASGYTF,TGTGCCAGCAGCGAAAACAGGGGGCCCGCGAGTGGCTACACCTTC
once,TRBV3-1/TRBV3-2,NA,TRBJ1-1,CASSQGGANTEAFF,TGTGCCAGCAGCCAAGGTGGAGCAAACACTGAAGCTTTCTTT
NA,TRBV7-2,NA,TRBJ1-1,CASSPPPAGMNTEAFF,TGTGCCAGCAGCCCCCCTCCGGCCGGGATGAACACTGAAGCTTTCTTT
NA,TRBV5-8,NA,TRBJ1-2,CASSFSNSYGYTF,TGTGCCAGCAGCTTCAGTAACAGCTATGGCTACACCTTC
NA,TRBV19,NA,TRBJ1-1,CASSLGTLTEAFF,TGTGCCAGTAGTCTAGGGACTCTTACTGAAGCTTTCTTT
NA,TRBV7-8,NA,TRBJ1-5,CASSLEGKYSNQPQHF,TGTGCCAGCAGCTTAGAGGGGAAATATAGCAATCAGCCCCAGCATTTT
NA,TRBV7-2,NA,TRBJ1-5,CASSVRLTQSQHF,TGTGCCAGCAGCGTACGACTGACCCAGTCCCAGCATTTT
few,TRBV28,NA,TRBJ2-1,CASPRSEQFF,TGTGCCAGTCCGAGGAGCGAGCAGTTCTTC
NA,TRBV28,NA,TRBJ1-2,CASSLGGDNYGYTF,TGTGCCAGCAGTTTAGGAGGAGATAACTATGGCTACACCTTC
NA,TRBV9,NA,TRBJ1-3,CASSAQWSSGNTIYF,TGTGCCAGCAGCGCCCAATGGAGCTCTGGAAACACCATATATTTT
NA,TRBV19,TRBD1,TRBJ2-1,CASSRGQGLDEQFF,TGTGCCAGTAGTAGGGGACAGGGTCTGGATGAGCAGTTCTTC
NA,TRBV9,TRBD2,TRBJ2-6,CASSPGGPAVTGANVLTF,TGTGCCAGCAGCCCGGGGGGTCCCGCCGTAACTGGGGCCAACGTCCTGACTTTC
NA,TRBV6-1,NA,TRBJ2-3,CASSDLAGITDTQYF,TGTGCCAGCAGTGATCTCGCGGGAATCACAGATACGCAGTATTTT
NA,TRBV9,TRBD1,TRBJ1-1,CASSVRDRGVGSTEAFF,TGTGCCAGCAGCGTCCGGGACAGGGGAGTGGGAAGCACTGAAGCTTTCTTT
NA,TRBV6-6,NA,TRBJ2-7,CASSYSLPGGYEQYF,TGTGCCAGCAGTTACTCGTTGCCGGGTGGGTACGAGCAGTACTTC